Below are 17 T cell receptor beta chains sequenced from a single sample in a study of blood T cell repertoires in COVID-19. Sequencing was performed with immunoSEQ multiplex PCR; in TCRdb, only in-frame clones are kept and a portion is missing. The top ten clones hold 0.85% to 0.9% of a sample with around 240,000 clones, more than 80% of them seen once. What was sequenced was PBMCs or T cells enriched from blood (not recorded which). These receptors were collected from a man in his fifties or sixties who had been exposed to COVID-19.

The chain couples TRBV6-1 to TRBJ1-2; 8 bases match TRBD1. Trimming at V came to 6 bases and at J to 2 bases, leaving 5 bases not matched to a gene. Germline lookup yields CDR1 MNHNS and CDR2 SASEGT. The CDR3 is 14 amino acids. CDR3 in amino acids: CASSSAGGNYGYTF. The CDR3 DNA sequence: TGTGCCAGCAGCAGCGCAGGGGGCAACTATGGCTACACCTTC.

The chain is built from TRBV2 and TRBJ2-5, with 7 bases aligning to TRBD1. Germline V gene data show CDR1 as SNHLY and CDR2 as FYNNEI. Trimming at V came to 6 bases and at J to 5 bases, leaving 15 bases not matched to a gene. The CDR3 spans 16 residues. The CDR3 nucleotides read TGTGCCAGCAGCTATACAGGGGCCCTCTCGGGGGAGACCCAGTACTTC. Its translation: CASSYTGALSGETQYF.

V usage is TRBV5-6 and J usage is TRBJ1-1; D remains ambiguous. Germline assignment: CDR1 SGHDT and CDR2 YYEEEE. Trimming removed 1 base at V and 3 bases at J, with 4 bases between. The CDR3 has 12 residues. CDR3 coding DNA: TGTGCCAGCAGCTTGTGGCACACTGAAGCTTTCTTT. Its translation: CASSLWHTEAFF.

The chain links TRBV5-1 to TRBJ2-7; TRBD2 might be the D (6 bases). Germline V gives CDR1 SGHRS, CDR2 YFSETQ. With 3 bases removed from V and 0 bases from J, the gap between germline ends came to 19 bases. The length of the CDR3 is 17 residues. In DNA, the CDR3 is TGCGCCAGCAGCTCGGAAGGGAGGACGGCGACCTCCTACGAGCAGTACTTC. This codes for CASSSEGRTATSYEQYF.

CDR3: CASSLQGGQGFEKLFF. The CDR3 DNA follows: TGTGCCAGCAGCTTACAGGGAGGGCAGGGATTTGAAAAACTGTTTTTT. The chain couples TRBV7-2 to TRBJ1-4, with a tentative D call TRBD1 (5 bases). V was shortened by 2 bases and J by 7 bases, with 17 bases between the two germline ends. CDR3 length equals 16 residues. Per germline, CDR1 SGHTA and CDR2 FQGNSA. The full variable domain, completed using reference TRBV7-2 and TRBJ1-4, is GAGVSQSPSNKVTEKGKDVELRCDPISGHTALYWYRQSLGQGLEFLIYFQGNSAPDKSGLPSDRFSAERTGGSVSTLTIQRTQQEDSAVYLCASSLQGGQGFEKLFFGSGTQLSVL.

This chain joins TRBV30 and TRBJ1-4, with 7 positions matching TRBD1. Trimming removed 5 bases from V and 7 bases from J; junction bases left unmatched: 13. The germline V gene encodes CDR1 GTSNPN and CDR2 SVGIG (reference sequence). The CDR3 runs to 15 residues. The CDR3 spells CAWSYGLGQVEKLFF. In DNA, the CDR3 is TGTGCCTGGTCATACGGCCTTGGACAGGTTGAAAAACTGTTTTTT.

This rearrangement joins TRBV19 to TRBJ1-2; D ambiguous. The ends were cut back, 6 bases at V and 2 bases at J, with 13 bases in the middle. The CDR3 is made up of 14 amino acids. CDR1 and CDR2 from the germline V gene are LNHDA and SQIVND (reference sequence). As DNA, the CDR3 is TGTGCCAGTAGGGTGTTTGGGGAGAACTATGGCTACACCTTC. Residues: CASRVFGENYGYTF.

In DNA form, the CDR3 reads TGTGCCAGCAGTTCCCCAGCGGGAGGGGCCTACGAGCAGTACTTC. As protein: CASSSPAGGAYEQYF. This rearrangement joins TRBV27 to TRBJ2-7; 10 bases agree with TRBD2. The CDR3 totals 15 residues. CDR1 and CDR2 from the germline V gene are MNHEY and SMNVEV (reference sequence). The ends lost 4 bases at V and 2 bases at J; junction bases unmatched: 5.

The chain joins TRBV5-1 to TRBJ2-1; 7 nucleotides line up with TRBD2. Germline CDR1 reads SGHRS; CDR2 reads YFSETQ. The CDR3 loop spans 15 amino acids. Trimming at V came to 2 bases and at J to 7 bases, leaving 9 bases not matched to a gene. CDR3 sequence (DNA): TGCGCCAGCAGCTTAGGTGCTAGCGGAGATAATGAGCAGTTCTTC. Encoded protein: CASSLGASGDNEQFF.

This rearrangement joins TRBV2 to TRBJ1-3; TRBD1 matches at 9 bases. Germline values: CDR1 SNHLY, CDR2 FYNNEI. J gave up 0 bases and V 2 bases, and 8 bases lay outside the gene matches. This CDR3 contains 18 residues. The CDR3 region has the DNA TGTGCCAGCAGTGAAAGGTGGACAGGGGCGATCTCTGGAAACACCATATATTTT. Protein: CASSERWTGAISGNTIYF.

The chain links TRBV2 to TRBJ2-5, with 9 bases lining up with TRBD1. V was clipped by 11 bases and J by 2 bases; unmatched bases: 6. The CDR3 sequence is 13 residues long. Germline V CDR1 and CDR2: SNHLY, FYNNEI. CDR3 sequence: CAGGQGRQETQYF. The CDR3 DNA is TGTGCCGGCGGACAGGGGAGGCAAGAGACCCAGTACTTC. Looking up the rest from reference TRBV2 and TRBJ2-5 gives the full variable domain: EPEVTQTPSHQVTQMGQEVILRCVPISNHLYFYWYRQILGQKVEFLVSFYNNEISEKSEIFDDQFSVERPDGSNFTLKIRSTKLEDSAMYFCAGGQGRQETQYFGPGTRLLVL.

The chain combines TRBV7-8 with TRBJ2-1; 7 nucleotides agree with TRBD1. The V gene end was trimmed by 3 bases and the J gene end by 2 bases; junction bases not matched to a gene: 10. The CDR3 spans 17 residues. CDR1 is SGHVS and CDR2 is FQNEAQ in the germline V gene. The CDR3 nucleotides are TGTGCCAGCAGCTTTGGGTATCGACAGGGTCCCTACAATGAGCAGTTCTTC. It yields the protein CASSFGYRQGPYNEQFF.

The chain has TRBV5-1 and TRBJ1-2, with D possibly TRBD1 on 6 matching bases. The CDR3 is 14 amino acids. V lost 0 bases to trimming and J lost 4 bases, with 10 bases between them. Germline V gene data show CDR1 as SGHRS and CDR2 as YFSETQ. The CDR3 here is CASSLGGGSYGYTF. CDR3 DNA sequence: TGCGCCAGCAGCTTGGGCGGGGGCAGCTATGGCTACACCTTC.

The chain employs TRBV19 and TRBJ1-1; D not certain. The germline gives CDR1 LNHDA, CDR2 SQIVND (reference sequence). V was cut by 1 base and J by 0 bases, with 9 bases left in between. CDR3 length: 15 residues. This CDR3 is CASSIALAVNTEAFF. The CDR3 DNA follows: TGTGCCAGTAGTATAGCCCTTGCAGTGAACACTGAAGCTTTCTTT.

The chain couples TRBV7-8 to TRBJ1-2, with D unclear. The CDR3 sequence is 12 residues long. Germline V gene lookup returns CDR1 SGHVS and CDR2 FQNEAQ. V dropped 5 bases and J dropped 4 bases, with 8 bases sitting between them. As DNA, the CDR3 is TGTGCCAGCAGCCCGAGATCCTATGGCTACACCTTC. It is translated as CASSPRSYGYTF.

This CDR3 reads CASSWGRGGSYEQYV. As DNA, the CDR3 is TGTGCCAGCAGCTGGGGTCGAGGAGGCTCCTACGAGCAGTACGTC. The V call is TRBV11-2, the J call TRBJ2-7, with a tentative D call TRBD2 (5 bases). V lost 4 bases, J lost 0 bases, and 13 bases lay in between. Germline CDR1 SGHAT, CDR2 FQNNGV. The CDR3 spans 15 residues.

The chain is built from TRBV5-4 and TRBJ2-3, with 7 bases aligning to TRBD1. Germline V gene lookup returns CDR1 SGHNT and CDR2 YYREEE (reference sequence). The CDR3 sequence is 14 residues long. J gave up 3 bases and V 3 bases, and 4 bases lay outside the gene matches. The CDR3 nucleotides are TGTGCCAGCAGCTACACAGGGGTGACAGATACGCAGTATTTT. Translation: CASSYTGVTDTQYF.